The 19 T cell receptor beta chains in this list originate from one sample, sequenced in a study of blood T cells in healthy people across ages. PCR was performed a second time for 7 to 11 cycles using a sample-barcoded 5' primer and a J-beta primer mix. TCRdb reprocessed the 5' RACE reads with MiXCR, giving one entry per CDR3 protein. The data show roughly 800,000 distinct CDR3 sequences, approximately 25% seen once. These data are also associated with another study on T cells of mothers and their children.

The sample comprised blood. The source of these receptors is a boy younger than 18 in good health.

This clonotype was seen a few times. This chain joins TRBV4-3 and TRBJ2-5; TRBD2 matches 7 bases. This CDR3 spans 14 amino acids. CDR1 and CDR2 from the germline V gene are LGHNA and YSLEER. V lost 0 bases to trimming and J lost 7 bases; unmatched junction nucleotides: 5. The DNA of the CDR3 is TGCGCCAGCAGCCAAGAAGATGGCGGGGGGACCCAGTACTTC. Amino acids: CASSQEDGGGTQYF.

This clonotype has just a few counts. The CDR3 nucleotides are TGCAGTGCTAGGGGGGGACAGCTAGCTAACTATGGCTACACCTTC. This translates into CSARGGQLANYGYTF. The chain carries TRBV20-1 and TRBJ1-2; 7 bases are shared with TRBD1. V trimming: 3 bases; J trimming: 0 bases; junction bases outside the gene matches: 7. The CDR3 is made up of 15 amino acids. Germline lookup yields CDR1 DFQATT and CDR2 SNEGSKA (reference sequence).

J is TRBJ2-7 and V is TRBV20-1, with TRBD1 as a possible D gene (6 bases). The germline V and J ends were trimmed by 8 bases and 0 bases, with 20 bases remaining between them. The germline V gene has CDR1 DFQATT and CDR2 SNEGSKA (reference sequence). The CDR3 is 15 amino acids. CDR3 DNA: TGCAGTCCCCACCTACCGGGACAAGGCTCCTACGAGCAGTACTTC. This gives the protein CSPHLPGQGSYEQYF.

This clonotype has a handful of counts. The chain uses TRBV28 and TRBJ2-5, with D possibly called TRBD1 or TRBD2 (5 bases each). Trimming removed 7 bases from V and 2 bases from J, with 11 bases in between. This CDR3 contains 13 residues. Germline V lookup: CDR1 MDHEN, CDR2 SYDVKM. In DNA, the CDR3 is TGTGCCAGCACCGCGAGGGGACAAGAGACCCAGTACTTC. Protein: CASTARGQETQYF.

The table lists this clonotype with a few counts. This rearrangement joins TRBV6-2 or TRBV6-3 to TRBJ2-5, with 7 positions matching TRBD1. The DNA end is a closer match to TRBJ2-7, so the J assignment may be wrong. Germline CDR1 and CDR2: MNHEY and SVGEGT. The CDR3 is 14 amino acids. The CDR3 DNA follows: TGTGCCAGCAGAGAGAACAGGGGACGATACGAGCAGTACTTC. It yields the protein CASRENRGRYEQYF.

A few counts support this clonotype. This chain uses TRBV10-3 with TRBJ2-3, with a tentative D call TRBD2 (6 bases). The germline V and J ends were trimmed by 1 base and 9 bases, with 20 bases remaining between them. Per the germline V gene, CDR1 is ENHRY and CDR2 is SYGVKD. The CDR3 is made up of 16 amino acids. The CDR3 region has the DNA TGTGCCATCAGTGAGTTCAGGAGGGGCGTCCTTAGGACGCAGTATTTT. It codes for CAISEFRRGVLRTQYF.

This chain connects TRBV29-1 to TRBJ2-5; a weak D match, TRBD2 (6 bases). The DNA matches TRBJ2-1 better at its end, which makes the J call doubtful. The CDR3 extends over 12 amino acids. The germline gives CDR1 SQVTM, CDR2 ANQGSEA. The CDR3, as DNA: TGCAGCGTTGAAGCGGGAGTCGCTGAGCAGTTCTTC. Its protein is CSVEAGVAEQFF.

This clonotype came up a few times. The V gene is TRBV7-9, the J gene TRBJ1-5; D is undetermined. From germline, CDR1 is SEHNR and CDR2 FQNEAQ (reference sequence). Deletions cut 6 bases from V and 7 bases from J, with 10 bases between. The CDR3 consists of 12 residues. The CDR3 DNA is TGTGCCAGCAGTCATATCGGCCAGCCCCAGCATTTT. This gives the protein CASSHIGQPQHF.

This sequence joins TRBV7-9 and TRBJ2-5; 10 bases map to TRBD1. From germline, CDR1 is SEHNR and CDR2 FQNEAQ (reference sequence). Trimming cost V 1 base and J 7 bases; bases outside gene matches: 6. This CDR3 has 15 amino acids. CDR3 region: CASSLEGTGEATQYF. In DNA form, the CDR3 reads TGTGCCAGCAGCTTAGAAGGGACAGGGGAAGCGACCCAGTACTTC.

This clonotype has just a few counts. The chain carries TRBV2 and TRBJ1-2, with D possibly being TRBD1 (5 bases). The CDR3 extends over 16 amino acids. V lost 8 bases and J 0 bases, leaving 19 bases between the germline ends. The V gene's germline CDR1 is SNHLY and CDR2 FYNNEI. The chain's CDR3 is CASQYDPGSANYGYTF. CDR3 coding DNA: TGTGCCAGCCAGTACGACCCAGGGTCCGCTAACTATGGCTACACCTTC.

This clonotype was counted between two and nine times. CDR3 bases: TGTGCCAGCAGTTACCACAGAAACACTGAAGCTTTCTTT. This gives the protein CASSYHRNTEAFF. V and J are TRBV6-2 or TRBV6-3 and TRBJ1-1; D not resolved. Germline V lookup: CDR1 MNHEY, CDR2 SVGEGT. The CDR3 runs to 13 residues. V gave up 2 bases and J gave up 2 bases, with 6 bases separating them.

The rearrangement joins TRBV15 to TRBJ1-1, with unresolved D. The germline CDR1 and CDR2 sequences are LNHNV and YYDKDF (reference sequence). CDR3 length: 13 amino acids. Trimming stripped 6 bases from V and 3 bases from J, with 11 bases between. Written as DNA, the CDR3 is TGTGCCACCAGGCATACGCTGGACACTGAAGCTTTCTTT. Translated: CATRHTLDTEAFF.

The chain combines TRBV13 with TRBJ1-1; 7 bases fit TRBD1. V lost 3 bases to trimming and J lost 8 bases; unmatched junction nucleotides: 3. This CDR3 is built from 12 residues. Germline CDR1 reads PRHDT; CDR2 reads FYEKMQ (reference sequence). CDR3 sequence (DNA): TGTGCCAGCAGCTTCAGGGGGAGGGAAGCTTTCTTT. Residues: CASSFRGREAFF.

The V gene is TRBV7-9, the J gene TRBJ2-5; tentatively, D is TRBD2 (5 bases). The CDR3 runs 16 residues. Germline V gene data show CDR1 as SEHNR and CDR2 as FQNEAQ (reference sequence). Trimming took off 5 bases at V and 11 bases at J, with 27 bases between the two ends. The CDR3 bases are TGTGCCAGCAGCGATCCCCCCCGGGGTAGCAGCTACGGGCAGTACTTC. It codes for CASSDPPRGSSYGQYF.

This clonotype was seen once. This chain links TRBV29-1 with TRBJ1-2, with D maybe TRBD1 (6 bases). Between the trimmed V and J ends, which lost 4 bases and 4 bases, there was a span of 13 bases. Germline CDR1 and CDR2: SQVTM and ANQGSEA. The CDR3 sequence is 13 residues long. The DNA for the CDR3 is TGCAGCGTTGTAATACAGGGAGGCTATGGCTACACCTTC. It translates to CSVVIQGGYGYTF.

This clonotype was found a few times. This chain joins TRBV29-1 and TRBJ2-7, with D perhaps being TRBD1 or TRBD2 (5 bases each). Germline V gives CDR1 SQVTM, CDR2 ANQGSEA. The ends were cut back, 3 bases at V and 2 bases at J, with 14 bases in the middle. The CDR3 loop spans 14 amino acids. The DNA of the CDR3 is TGCAGCGTTGATTCTGGGGACGGCCCCTACGAGCAGTACTTC. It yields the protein CSVDSGDGPYEQYF.

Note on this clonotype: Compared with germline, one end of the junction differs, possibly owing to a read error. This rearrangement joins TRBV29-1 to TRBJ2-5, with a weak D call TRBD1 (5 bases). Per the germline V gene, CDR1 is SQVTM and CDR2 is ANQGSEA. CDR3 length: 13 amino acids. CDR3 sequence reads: CSVTSQGQGTQYF. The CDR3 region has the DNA TGCAGCGTTACGTCCCAGGGCCAAGGGACCCAGTACTTC.

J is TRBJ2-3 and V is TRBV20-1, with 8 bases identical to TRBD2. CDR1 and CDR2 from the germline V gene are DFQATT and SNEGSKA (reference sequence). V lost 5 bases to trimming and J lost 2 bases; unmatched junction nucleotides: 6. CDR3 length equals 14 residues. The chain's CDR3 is CSALDSGATDTQYF. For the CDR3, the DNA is TGCAGTGCTCTCGATAGCGGGGCCACAGATACGCAGTATTTT.

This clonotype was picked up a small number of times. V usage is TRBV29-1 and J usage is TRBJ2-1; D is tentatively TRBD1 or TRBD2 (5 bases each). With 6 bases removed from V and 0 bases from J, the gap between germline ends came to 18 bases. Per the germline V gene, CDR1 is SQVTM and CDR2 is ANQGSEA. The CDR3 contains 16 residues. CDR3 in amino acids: CSVAGTRESSYNEQFF. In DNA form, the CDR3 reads TGCAGCGTGGCCGGGACGAGGGAGAGCTCCTACAATGAGCAGTTCTTC.